A single sample is the source of the 22 T cell receptor beta chains below, sequenced in a study of CD8+CD57+ T cells in acquired aplastic anemia. The template used for profiling TCR beta VDJ and CDR3 was genomic DNA. TCRdb called the reads again in MiXCR, with one record for every CDR3 protein. The sample gives 200,000 to 300,000 distinct CDR3 sequences, 65% to 90% of which show up once; 35% to 50% is in the top ten. Previously, flow cytometry had revealed CD8+CD57+ cell expansion in the patients chosen for sequencing. Sequencing was carried out using sorted CD4+, CD8+, or CD8+CD57+ T cells (not recorded which) from PBMCs. The receptors here all came from a human donor with aplastic anemia.

Comment on this clonotype: The junction does not match germline at one end; this may be a read error. The J gene is TRBJ2-3, the V gene TRBV11-3; perhaps TRBD1 as D (6 bases). This CDR3 comprises 13 residues. Per germline, CDR1 SGHNT and CDR2 YENEEA. The CDR3 is CASGPPRDNTQYF. The CDR3 bases are TGCGCCAGCGGCCCACCCCGGGACAATACGCAGTATTTT.

About this clonotype: At one boundary the junction diverges from the germline segment, which might be a read error. The CDR3 region is CASSSLSTPELLF. CDR3 sequence (DNA): TGTGCCAGCAGCTCCCTTAGTACCCCCGAGCTGCTTTTT. The V call is TRBV7-8, the J call TRBJ2-2; D call uncertain. Per germline, CDR1 SGHVS and CDR2 FQNEAQ. The length of the CDR3 is 13 residues.

This rearrangement joins TRBV7-9 to TRBJ1-3; D unresolved. V was shortened by 5 bases and J by 16 bases, with 27 bases between the two germline ends. This CDR3 is 15 amino acids long. Germline V gives CDR1 SEHNR, CDR2 FQNEAQ (reference sequence). The CDR3 nucleotides are TGTGCCAGCAGCGGCCACGTCACAGATACGCAGACTTTTTATTTT. Protein product: CASSGHVTDTQTFYF.

Notes on this clonotype: This sequence may be a read error, since a much larger clone differs from it by one base. This rearrangement joins TRBV5-5 to TRBJ2-5, with TRBD1 matching over 8 bases. The CDR3 is made up of 14 amino acids. CDR1 is SGHKS, CDR2 YYEKEE, per germline (reference sequence). The CDR3 bases are TGTGCCAGAAGCTTGGACAGGGAGCAAGAGACCCAGTACTTC. Its translation is CARSLDREQETQYF. The full variable domain, in which reference TRBV5-5 and TRBJ2-5 provide the parts outside the CDR3, is DAGVTQSPTHLIKTRGQQVTLRCSPISGHKSVSWYQQVLGQGPQFIFQYYEKEERGRGNFPDRFSARQFPNYSSELNVNALLLGDSALYLCARSLDREQETQYFGPGTRLLVL.

Comments on this clonotype: The CDR3 carries no conserved terminal phenylalanine or tryptophan, so it likely arises from a read error. Because the CDR3's place on the DNA is in doubt, the DNA is left out and the CDR3 is given as listed by TCRdb. The rearrangement links TRBV7-2 to TRBJ2-7; TRBD1, as called in the table, went unchecked against the DNA. In germline, CDR1 is SGHTA, CDR2 FQGNSA. The CDR3 spans 13 residues, counting both ends. CDR3 sequence: CASSNRRAADRYA.

About this clonotype: No conserved phenylalanine or tryptophan ends this CDR3, so it is likely a read error. No DNA is shown, since the ends of the CDR3 on it are uncertain; the CDR3 is the one TCRdb lists. This sequence joins TRBV2 and TRBJ1-6; TRBD1 is taken as the D call from the table, unchecked against the DNA. Germline V gene sequence: CDR1 SNHLY, CDR2 FYNNEI. The CDR3 spans 14 residues, counting both ends. CDR3 sequence reads: CASSLRDFNSPLHG.

The rearrangement joins TRBV9 to TRBJ2-3; 9 positions agree with TRBD1. The germline CDR1 and CDR2 sequences are SGDLS and YYNGEE. The CDR3 has 14 amino acids. Germline trimming cut 4 bases from V and 12 bases from J; bases unmatched to any gene: 12. CDR3 DNA: TGTGCCAGCAGCTTAACAGGGGGCACCGAACCCCAGTATTTT. It yields the protein CASSLTGGTEPQYF.

The gene calls are TRBV7-6 and TRBJ2-7; D might be TRBD2 (6 bases). CDR1 is SGHVS, CDR2 FNYEAQ, per germline. The CDR3 spans 17 residues. V lost 2 bases and J 7 bases, leaving 24 bases between the germline ends. The CDR3 nucleotides read TGTGCCAGCAGCTTAATGAGGGCGGGGAGCTCCTACAATGAGCAGTACGTC. Protein sequence: CASSLMRAGSSYNEQYV.

Comment on this clonotype: Because it lacks the conserved phenylalanine or tryptophan at the end, this CDR3 is likely a read error. The limits of the CDR3 on the DNA are not certain, so only TCRdb's listed CDR3 is given. The rearrangement uses TRBV15 and TRBJ2-2. CDR1 and CDR2 (germline): LNHNV, YYDKDF (reference sequence). The CDR3 totals 12 residues, both ends included. CDR3 loop: CASSIVPEGVYI.

The chain carries TRBV9 and TRBJ2-7, with D possibly matching TRBD2 (5 bases). This CDR3 is built from 16 residues. Germline CDR1 SGDLS, CDR2 YYNGEE. V was cut by 5 bases and J by 8 bases, with 26 bases left in between. In DNA, the CDR3 is TGTGCCAGCAGGATACCGGGATCGAGAAATCAGGCCCAGCAGTACGTC. Translated, it gives CASRIPGSRNQAQQYV.

Worth noting for this clonotype: This likely comes from a read error, as the CDR3 has no conserved phenylalanine or tryptophan at its end. It is unclear where the CDR3 begins or ends on the DNA, so no DNA is shown, and the CDR3 is as TCRdb lists it. The V call is TRBV9, the J call TRBJ2-3. The CDR3 region is 13 residues in length, termini included. Germline assignment: CDR1 SGDLS and CDR2 YYNGEE. This chain's CDR3 is CASGEGSDTQYYV.

To note about this clonotype: No DNA is shown, since the ends of the CDR3 on it are uncertain; the CDR3 is the one TCRdb lists. The V gene is TRBV6-5, the J gene TRBJ1-5; the DNA was not compared with TRBD1, the D call given in the table. The germline V gene encodes CDR1 MNHEY and CDR2 SVGAGI. The length of the CDR3 is 23 amino acids, counting both ends. This CDR3 is CDSSFYICSAAPPGTGVNQPQHF.

This clonotype was observed a few times. The chain carries TRBV19 and TRBJ1-1, with D maybe TRBD1 (6 bases). V lost 5 bases and J 11 bases, leaving 24 bases between the germline ends. CDR1 and CDR2 from the germline V gene are LNHDA and SQIVND (reference sequence). The CDR3 is 15 residues long. The CDR3 sequence: CASSGAGGAYNEAFF. CDR3 in DNA: TGTGCCAGTAGTGGGGCGGGGGGGGCCTACAATGAGGCTTTCTTT.

The sample holds a few counts of this clonotype. V usage is TRBV12-3 or TRBV12-4 and J usage is TRBJ2-7; 8 bases are shared with TRBD1. V was clipped by 5 bases and J by 12 bases; unmatched bases: 9. The CDR3 is 12 amino acids. CDR3 DNA: TGTGCCAGCAGTCCGTCGGGCACAGGGGGGTACTTC. Protein sequence: CASSPSGTGGYF.

The V gene is TRBV7-2, the J gene TRBJ2-7, with TRBD1 matching 10 bases. The CDR3 has 18 residues. Germline CDR1 is SGHTA and CDR2 is FQGNSA. Germline trimming cut 3 bases from V and 0 bases from J; bases unmatched to any gene: 11. This CDR3 reads CASSLTGGADYGSYEQYV. For the CDR3, the DNA is TGTGCCAGCAGCTTGACAGGGGGCGCCGACTATGGCTCCTACGAGCAGTACGTC.

Notes on this clonotype: It is likely a read error, because the conserved phenylalanine at the end of the CDR3 is missing. CDR3 region: CASSLGSYRSPLHYTL. CDR3 bases: TGTGCCAGCAGCTTGGGTTCCTATAGGTCACCCCTCCACTACACCCTC. The chain has TRBV7-9 and TRBJ1-2, with no clear D. This CDR3 is 16 amino acids long. Germline loops: CDR1 SEHNR, CDR2 FQNEAQ (reference sequence). The V end was cut by 3 bases, the J end by 10 bases, with 24 bases between.

As regards this clonotype: Lacking the conserved final phenylalanine or tryptophan, this CDR3 likely reflects a read error. Because the CDR3's place on the DNA is in doubt, the DNA is left out and the CDR3 is given as listed by TCRdb. J is TRBJ2-3 and V is TRBV7-9; TRBD1 was called by the table and not checked on the DNA. CDR1 is SEHNR and CDR2 is FQNEAQ in the germline V gene (reference sequence). The CDR3 extends over 13 residues, inclusive of both ends. CDR3 protein: CASSYGGSYGHNV.

The gene calls are TRBV5-6 and TRBJ2-3; TRBD2 aligns across 8 bases. The CDR3 length is 13 residues. V trimming: 3 bases; J trimming: 4 bases; junction bases outside the gene matches: 1. CDR1 is SGHDT, CDR2 YYEEEE, per germline. For the CDR3, the DNA is TGTGCCAGCAGCTACGGGAGGGCAGATACGCAGTATTTT. This encodes CASSYGRADTQYF.

This chain links TRBV5-6 with TRBJ1-6, with D possibly TRBD1 on 6 matching bases. Germline V gene data show CDR1 as SGHDT and CDR2 as YYEEEE. V dropped 0 bases and J dropped 10 bases, with 17 bases sitting between them. The CDR3 contains 16 residues. This CDR3 is CASSLEGGGLQSPLHF. Here the CDR3 DNA reads TGTGCCAGCAGCTTGGAGGGGGGGGGGCTACAATCACCCCTCCACTTT.

The chain recombines TRBV19 with TRBJ2-1; 7 bases line up with TRBD2. Trimming at V came to 3 bases and at J to 7 bases, leaving 9 bases not matched to a gene. The CDR3 spans 15 residues. Germline V CDR1 and CDR2: LNHDA, SQIVND (reference sequence). CDR3 amino acids: CASSITHGAGNEQFF. DNA for the CDR3: TGTGCCAGTAGTATTACTCACGGAGCGGGAAATGAGCAGTTCTTC.

In this sample, this clonotype turned up once. An end of the junction differs from the germline gene, which may be a read error. The chain recombines TRBV2 with TRBJ2-3, with no clear D. The CDR3 length is 14 residues. Per the germline V gene, CDR1 is SNHLY and CDR2 is FYNNEI. The CDR3 DNA follows: TGTGCCAGCAGTGAAGAGGGCAGTGGCGACGGCTACAACTTT. The encoded protein is CASSEEGSGDGYNF.

The chain carries TRBV9 and TRBJ1-4, with a possible D match to TRBD1 (6 bases). V lost 4 bases, J lost 9 bases, and 16 bases lay in between. CDR3 size: 14 residues. Germline V CDR1 and CDR2: SGDLS, YYNGEE. The CDR3, as DNA: TGTGCCAGCAGCATAGGGGGAAAAAAACAAAAACTGTTTTTT. Protein sequence: CASSIGGKKQKLFF. The variable domain in full, completed from reference TRBV9 and TRBJ1-4, reads DSGVTQTPKHLITATGQRVTLRCSPRSGDLSVYWYQQSLDQGLQFLIQYYNGEERAKGNILERFSAQQFPDLHSELNLSSLELGDSALYFCASSIGGKKQKLFFGSGTQLSVL.